This TCR beta chain was observed in a study of blood T cells in healthy people across ages. As for the study in general: Template switching picked up about one barcoded beta molecule for each two T cells.

A sample-barcoded 5' primer and a J-beta primer mix were used in a second PCR of roughly 6 to 11 cycles. Each CDR3 protein gets one entry after TCRdb re-called the 5' RACE reads with MiXCR. The sample has about 900,000 distinct CDR3 sequences, about 59% seen once. CDR3 length equals 17 residues. In germline, CDR1 is SGHTA, CDR2 FQGNSA. Unmatched junction bases numbered 2, after V lost 1 base and J lost 2 bases. This clonotype has a handful of counts. The antigen remains undetermined. Findings of the study overall: A strong correlation was seen between TCR beta diversity and naive T cell percentage. Older individuals had lower TCR beta diversity per million T cells (the decline was roughly linear).

The chain uses TRBV7-2 and TRBJ2-4, with TRBD2 matching over 13 bases. The TCR originated in a young man in good health. Sequenced sample: blood. The DNA of the CDR3 is TGTGCCAGCAGCTTAGAACTAGCGGGGGGGTCCAAAAACATTCAGTACTTC. Translated, it gives CASSLELAGGSKNIQYF.